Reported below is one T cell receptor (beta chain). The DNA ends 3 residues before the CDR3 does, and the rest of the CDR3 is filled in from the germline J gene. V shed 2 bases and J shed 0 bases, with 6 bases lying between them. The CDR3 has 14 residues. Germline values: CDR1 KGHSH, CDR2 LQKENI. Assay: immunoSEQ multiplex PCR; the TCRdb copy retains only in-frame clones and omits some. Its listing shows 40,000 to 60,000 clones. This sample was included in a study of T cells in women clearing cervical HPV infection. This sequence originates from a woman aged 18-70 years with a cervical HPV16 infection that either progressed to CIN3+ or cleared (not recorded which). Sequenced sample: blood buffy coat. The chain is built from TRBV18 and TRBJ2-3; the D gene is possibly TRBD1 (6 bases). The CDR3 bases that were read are TGTGCCAGCTCACCAGGACAGAGCACAGATACG. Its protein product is CASSPGQSTDT. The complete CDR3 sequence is CASSPGQSTDTQYF.